The next 10 T cell receptor beta chains were all read from a single sample in a study of T cells in Graves' hyperthyroidism and ophthalmopathy. From RNA transcripts, TCR beta CDR3 regions were amplified. The HTBI set primed first-round TCR CDR3 RT-PCR. MiXCR, applied by TCRdb to the multiplex PCR reads, yields one record per CDR3 protein. The data hold 700,000 to 850,000 distinct CDR3 sequences, with roughly a third observed a single time. The source material was blood. The receptors originated from a woman in her 40s with Graves' hyperthyroidism.

V and J are TRBV2 and TRBJ1-5, with D maybe TRBD1 (5 bases). V shed 5 bases and J shed 5 bases, with 19 bases lying between them. Germline lookup yields CDR1 SNHLY and CDR2 FYNNEI. The CDR3 sequence is 16 residues long. CDR3 sequence: CASSFGARTFDQPQHF. The CDR3 nucleotides are TGTGCCAGCAGTTTTGGGGCGCGGACATTTGATCAGCCCCAGCATTTT.

On this clonotype itself: Possible read error: a much larger clone is one base away. The J gene is TRBJ1-2, the V gene TRBV7-9; D is undetermined. Germline CDR1 is SEHNR and CDR2 is FQNEAQ (reference sequence). The germline V and J ends were trimmed by 5 bases and 8 bases, with 15 bases remaining between them. There are 13 residues in the CDR3. CDR3: CASSLIGEEGYTF. The CDR3 region has the DNA TGTGCCAGCAGCCTAATCGGGGAGGAGGGCTACACCTTC.

This chain links TRBV9 with TRBJ1-4; 8 nucleotides line up with TRBD1. CDR1 SGDLS and CDR2 YYNGEE come from the germline V gene. The trim removed 0 bases at V and 4 bases at J, leaving 20 bases unmatched. CDR3 size: 21 residues. For the CDR3, the DNA is TGTGCCAGCAGCGTAGGCCCCAACTGGGTGGGCAGGGGGCGCGGTAATGAAAAACTGTTTTTT. This gives the protein CASSVGPNWVGRGRGNEKLFF.

This clonotype appeared many times. Its ends do not fully match the called genes, so a read error is possible. The gene calls are TRBV7-7 and TRBJ2-2; D ambiguous. CDR3 length equals 14 residues. The germline V gene has CDR1 SSHAT and CDR2 FNYEAQ (reference sequence). The CDR3, as DNA: TGTGCTAGCAGCTTAGCAGAGAGCACCGGGGAGCTGTTTTTT. Amino acids: CASSLAESTGELFF.

This clonotype was seen many times. The chain couples TRBV12-3 or TRBV12-4 to TRBJ1-5; TRBD1 agrees at 9 bases. This CDR3 comprises 15 residues. Losses at the gene ends were 6 bases for V and 7 bases for J; bases not matched to a gene: 10. CDR3 nucleotides: TGTGCCAGCAGACCTGGGACAGGGCGGCAGCAGCCCCAGCATTTT. The encoded protein is CASRPGTGRQQPQHF.

This clonotype was observed a handful of times. The V and J genes are TRBV20-1 and TRBJ1-1; the D gene is possibly TRBD1 (5 bases). The germline V gene encodes CDR1 DFQATT and CDR2 SNEGSKA (reference sequence). The CDR3 sequence is 14 residues long. With 3 bases removed from V and 0 bases from J, the gap between germline ends came to 11 bases. CDR3 sequence (DNA): TGCAGTGCTAGGCCCGGGGGGGTGAACACTGAAGCTTTCTTT. Its protein is CSARPGGVNTEAFF.

This clonotype occurred many times. V gene TRBV11-2 combines with J gene TRBJ2-7; tentatively, D is TRBD1 (6 bases). V lost 0 bases to trimming and J lost 2 bases, with 11 bases between them. The CDR3 is 15 residues long. Germline assignment: CDR1 SGHAT and CDR2 FQNNGV. The CDR3 reads CASSLDGDTTYEQYF. The CDR3 DNA reads TGTGCCAGCAGCTTAGACGGGGACACGACCTACGAGCAGTACTTC.

V and J are TRBV4-3 and TRBJ1-4; no definite D call. Trimming stripped 2 bases from V and 10 bases from J, with 11 bases between. The V gene's germline CDR1 is LGHNA and CDR2 YSLEER. This CDR3 has 13 residues. CDR3 nucleotides: TGCGCCAGCAGCCAATTAGGCGCCGGAAAACTGTTTTTT. This gives the protein CASSQLGAGKLFF.

This clonotype was counted a few times. The chain employs TRBV9 and TRBJ1-2; D might be TRBD1 (6 bases). CDR1 is SGDLS and CDR2 is YYNGEE in the germline V gene. V gave up 3 bases and J gave up 7 bases, with 13 bases separating them. This CDR3 spans 13 amino acids. CDR3 sequence (DNA): TGTGCCAGCAGCGGCCTCCGCAGGGGTGGCTACACCTTC. It is translated as CASSGLRRGGYTF.

The rearrangement uses TRBV7-9 and TRBJ2-3; 8 nucleotides align to TRBD1. Losses at the gene ends were 8 bases for V and 6 bases for J; bases not matched to a gene: 7. In germline, CDR1 is SEHNR, CDR2 FQNEAQ (reference sequence). The CDR3 contains 13 residues. CDR3 nucleotide sequence: TGTGCCAGCTGGGACAGGTTGGCGGATACGCAGTATTTT. This encodes CASWDRLADTQYF. Together with reference TRBV7-9 and TRBJ2-3, the CDR3 gives the full variable domain: DTGVSQNPRHKITKRGQNVTFRCDPISEHNRLYWYRQTLGQGPEFLTYFQNEAQLEKSRLLSDRFSAERPKGSFSTLEIQRTEQGDSAMYLCASWDRLADTQYFGPGTRLTVL.